The sequence of this TCR beta chain was determined in a study of Graves' ophthalmopathy and Graves' hyperthyroidism. General study results and limits: The 13-signature model separated ophthalmopathy from stable hyperthyroidism at just under 90% sensitivity and roughly 81% specificity.

Notes on this clonotype: Antigen unknown.

Using RNA transcripts, the TCR beta CDR3 regions were amplified. Scientists carried out first-round RT-PCR using HTBI primers and then a second-round multiplex PCR. TCRdb re-called the multiplex PCR reads with MiXCR, one entry per CDR3 protein. The sample shows 560,000 or so distinct CDR3 sequences, less than 45% of them seen only once. Trimming cost V 6 bases and J 5 bases, with 17 bases left between them. This CDR3 contains 14 residues. In germline, CDR1 is SGHVS, CDR2 FQNEAQ. This TCR was sampled from an adult man with Graves' hyperthyroidism. The rearrangement joins TRBV7-8 to TRBJ2-7, with D possibly being TRBD1 (7 bases). The sample consisted of peripheral blood or thyroid tissue (not recorded which). This CDR3 reads CASSSGRGDDEQYF. CDR3 in DNA: TGTGCCAGCAGTAGTGGCAGGGGGGACGACGAGCAGTACTTC.